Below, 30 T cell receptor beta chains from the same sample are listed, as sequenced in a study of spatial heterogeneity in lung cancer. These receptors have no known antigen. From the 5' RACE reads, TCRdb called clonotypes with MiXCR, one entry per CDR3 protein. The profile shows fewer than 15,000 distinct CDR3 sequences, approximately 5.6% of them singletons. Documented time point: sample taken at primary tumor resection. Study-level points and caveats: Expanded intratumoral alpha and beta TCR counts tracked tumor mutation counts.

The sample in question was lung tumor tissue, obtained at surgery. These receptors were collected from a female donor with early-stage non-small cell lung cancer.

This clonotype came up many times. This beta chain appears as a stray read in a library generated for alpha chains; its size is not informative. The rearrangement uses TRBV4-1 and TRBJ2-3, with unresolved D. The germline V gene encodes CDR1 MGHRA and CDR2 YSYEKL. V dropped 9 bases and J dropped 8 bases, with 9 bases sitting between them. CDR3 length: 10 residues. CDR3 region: CASYNLTQYF. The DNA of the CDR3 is TGCGCCAGTTACAACCTTACGCAGTATTTT.

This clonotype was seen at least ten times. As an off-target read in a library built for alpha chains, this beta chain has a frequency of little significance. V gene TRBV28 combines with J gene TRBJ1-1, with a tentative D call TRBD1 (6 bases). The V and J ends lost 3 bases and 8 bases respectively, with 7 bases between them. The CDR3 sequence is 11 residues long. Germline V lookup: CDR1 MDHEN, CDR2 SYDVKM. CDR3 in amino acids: CASSLDREAFF. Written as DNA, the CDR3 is TGTGCCAGCAGTTTGGACAGAGAAGCTTTCTTT.

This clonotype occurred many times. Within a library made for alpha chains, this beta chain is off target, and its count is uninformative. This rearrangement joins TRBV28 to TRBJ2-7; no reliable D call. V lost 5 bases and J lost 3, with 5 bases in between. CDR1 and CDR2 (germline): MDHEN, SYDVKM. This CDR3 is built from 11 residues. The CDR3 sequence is CASSLRYEQYF. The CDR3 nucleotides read TGTGCCAGCAGTCTCCGCTACGAGCAGTACTTC.

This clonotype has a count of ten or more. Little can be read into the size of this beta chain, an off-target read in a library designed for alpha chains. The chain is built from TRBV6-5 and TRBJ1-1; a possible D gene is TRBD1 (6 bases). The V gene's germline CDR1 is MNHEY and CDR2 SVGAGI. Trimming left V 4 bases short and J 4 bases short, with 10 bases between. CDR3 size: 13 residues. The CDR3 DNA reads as TGTGCCAGCAGTTTCCAGGGGACCACTGAAGCTTTCTTT. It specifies CASSFQGTTEAFF.

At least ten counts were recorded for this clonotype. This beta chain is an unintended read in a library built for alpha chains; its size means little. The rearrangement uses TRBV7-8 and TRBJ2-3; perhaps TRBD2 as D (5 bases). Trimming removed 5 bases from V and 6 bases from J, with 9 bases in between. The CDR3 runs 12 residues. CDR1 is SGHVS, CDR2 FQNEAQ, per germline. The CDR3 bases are TGTGCCAGCAGCCCCAGGAGGGATACGCAGTATTTT. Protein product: CASSPRRDTQYF. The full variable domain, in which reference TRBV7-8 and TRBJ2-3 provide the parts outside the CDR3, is GAGVSQSPRYKVAKRGQDVALRCDPISGHVSLFWYQQALGQGPEFLTYFQNEAQLDKSGLPSDRFFAERPEGSVSTLKIQRTQQEDSAVYLCASSPRRDTQYFGPGTRLTVL.

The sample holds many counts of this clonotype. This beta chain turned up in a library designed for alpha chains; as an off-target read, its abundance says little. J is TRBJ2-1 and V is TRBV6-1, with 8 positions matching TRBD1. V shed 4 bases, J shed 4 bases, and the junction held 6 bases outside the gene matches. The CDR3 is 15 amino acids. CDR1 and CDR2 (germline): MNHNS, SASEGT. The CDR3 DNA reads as TGTGCCAGCAGTGGAGACAGGGGATTATACAATGAGCAGTTCTTC. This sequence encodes CASSGDRGLYNEQFF.

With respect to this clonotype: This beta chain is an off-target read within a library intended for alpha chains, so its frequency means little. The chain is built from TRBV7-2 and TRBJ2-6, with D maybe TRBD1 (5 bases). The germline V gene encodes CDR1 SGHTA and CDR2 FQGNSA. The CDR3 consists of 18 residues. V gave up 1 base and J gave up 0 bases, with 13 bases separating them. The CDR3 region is CASSLVSQGFSGANVLTF. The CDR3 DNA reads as TGTGCCAGCAGCTTAGTATCGCAGGGCTTCTCTGGGGCCAACGTCCTGACTTTC.

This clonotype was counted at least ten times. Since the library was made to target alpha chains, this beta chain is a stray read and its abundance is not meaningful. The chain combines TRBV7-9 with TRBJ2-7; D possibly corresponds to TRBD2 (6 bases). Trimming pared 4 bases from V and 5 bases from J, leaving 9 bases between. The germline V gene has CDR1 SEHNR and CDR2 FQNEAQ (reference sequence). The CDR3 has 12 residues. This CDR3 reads CASSSGDDEQYF. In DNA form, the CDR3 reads TGTGCCAGCAGCTCGGGGGACGACGAGCAGTACTTC.

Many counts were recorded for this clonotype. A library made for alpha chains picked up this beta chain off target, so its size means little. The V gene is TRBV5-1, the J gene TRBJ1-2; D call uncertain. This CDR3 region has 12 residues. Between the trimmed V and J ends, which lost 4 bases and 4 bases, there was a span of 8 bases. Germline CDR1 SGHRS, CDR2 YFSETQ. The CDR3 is CASSGSGYGYTF. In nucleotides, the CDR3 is TGCGCCAGCAGCGGCAGTGGCTATGGCTACACCTTC.

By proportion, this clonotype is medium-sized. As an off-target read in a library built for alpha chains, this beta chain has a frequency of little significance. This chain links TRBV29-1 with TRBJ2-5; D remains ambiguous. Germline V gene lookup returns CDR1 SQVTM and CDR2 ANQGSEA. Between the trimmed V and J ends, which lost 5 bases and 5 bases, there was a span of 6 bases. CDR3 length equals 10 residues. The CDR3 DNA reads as TGCAGCGTTCGCGTGGAGACCCAGTACTTC. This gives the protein CSVRVETQYF.

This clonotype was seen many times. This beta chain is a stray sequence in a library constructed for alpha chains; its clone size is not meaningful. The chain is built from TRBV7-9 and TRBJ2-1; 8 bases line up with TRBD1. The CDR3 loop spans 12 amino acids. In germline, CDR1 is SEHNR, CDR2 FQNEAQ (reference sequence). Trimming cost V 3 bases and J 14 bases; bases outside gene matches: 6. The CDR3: CASSFPDREEFF. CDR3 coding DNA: TGTGCCAGCAGCTTTCCGGACAGGGAGGAGTTCTTC.

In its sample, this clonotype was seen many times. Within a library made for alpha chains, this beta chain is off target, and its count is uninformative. The CDR3 here is CASSKGQGRTGELFF. The CDR3 region has the DNA TGCGCCAGCAGCAAGGGACAGGGGAGGACCGGGGAGCTGTTTTTT. The V gene is TRBV5-1, the J gene TRBJ2-2, with TRBD1 identical over 10 bases. This CDR3 contains 15 residues. Looked up from germline, CDR1 is SGHRS and CDR2 is YFSETQ. After removal of 4 bases from V and 5 bases from J, the junction contained 5 bases not matched to a gene.

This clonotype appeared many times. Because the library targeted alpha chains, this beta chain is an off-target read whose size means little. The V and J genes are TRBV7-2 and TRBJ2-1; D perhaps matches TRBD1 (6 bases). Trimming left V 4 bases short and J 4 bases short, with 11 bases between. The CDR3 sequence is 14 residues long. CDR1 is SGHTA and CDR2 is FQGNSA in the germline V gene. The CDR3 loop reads CASSWGRGYNEQFF. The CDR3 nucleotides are TGTGCCAGCAGCTGGGGCAGGGGATACAATGAGCAGTTCTTC.

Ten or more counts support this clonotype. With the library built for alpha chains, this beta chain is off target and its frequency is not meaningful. The CDR3 region has the DNA TGTGCCAGCAGCCAGAGGGTAGCGGGGATCACAGATACGCAGTATTTT. Its protein product is CASSQRVAGITDTQYF. The chain couples TRBV3-1 to TRBJ2-3; 8 positions agree with TRBD2. Germline V gene sequence: CDR1 LGHDT, CDR2 YNNKEL (reference sequence). This CDR3 spans 16 amino acids. Trimming cost V 3 bases and J 2 bases; bases outside gene matches: 7.

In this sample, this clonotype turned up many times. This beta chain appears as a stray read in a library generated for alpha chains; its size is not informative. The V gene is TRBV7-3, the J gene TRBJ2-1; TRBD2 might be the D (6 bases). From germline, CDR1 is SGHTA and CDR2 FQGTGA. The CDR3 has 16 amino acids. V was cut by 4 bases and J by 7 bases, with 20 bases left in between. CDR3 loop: CASSSPTSSWGNEQFF. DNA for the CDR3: TGTGCCAGCAGCTCCCCAACTAGCAGCTGGGGTAATGAGCAGTTCTTC.

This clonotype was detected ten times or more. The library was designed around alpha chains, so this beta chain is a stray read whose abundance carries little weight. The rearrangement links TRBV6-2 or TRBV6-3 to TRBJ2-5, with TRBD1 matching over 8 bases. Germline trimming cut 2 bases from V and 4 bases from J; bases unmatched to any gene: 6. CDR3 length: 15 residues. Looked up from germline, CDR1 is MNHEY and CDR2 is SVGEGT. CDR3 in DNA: TGTGCCAGCAGTTACGTGGGACAGGTCGGAGAGACCCAGTACTTC. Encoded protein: CASSYVGQVGETQYF.

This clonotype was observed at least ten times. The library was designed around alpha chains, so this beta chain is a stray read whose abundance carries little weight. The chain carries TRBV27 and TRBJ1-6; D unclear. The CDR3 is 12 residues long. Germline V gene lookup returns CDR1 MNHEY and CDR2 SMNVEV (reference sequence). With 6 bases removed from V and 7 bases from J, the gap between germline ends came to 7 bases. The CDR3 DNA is TGTGCCAGCAGCGAACAGAATTCACCCCTCCACTTT. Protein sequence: CASSEQNSPLHF.

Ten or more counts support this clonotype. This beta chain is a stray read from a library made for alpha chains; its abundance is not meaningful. CDR3 amino acids: CASSFRSSYEQYF. The CDR3 DNA sequence: TGTGCCAGCAGCTTCCGGAGCTCCTACGAGCAGTACTTC. The chain links TRBV5-8 to TRBJ2-7; D gene uncertain. V lost 2 bases and J lost 0, with 6 bases in between. The germline CDR1 and CDR2 sequences are SGHTS and YDEGEE. The CDR3 is made up of 13 amino acids.

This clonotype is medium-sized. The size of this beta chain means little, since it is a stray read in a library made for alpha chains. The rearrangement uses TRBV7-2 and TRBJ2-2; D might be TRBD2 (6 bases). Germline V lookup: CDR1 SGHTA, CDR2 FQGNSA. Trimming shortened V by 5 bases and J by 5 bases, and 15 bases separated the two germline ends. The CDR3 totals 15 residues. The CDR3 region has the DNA TGTGCCAGCAGCCCTCAAGGGGCGGGGACCGGGGAGCTGTTTTTT. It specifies CASSPQGAGTGELFF.

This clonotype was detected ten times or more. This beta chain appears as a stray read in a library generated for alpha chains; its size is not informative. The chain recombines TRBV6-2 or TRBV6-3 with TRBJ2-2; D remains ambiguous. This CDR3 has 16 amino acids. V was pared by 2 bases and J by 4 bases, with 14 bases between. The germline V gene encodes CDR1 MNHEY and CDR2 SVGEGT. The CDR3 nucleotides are TGTGCCAGCAGTTACATAACGGTAACAAGCACCGGGGAGCTGTTTTTT. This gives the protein CASSYITVTSTGELFF.

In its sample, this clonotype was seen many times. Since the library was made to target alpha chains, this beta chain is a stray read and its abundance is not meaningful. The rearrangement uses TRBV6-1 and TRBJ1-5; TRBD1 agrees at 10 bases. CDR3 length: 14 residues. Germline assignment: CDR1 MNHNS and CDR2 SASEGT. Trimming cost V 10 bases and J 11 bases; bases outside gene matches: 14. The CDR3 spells CATMKRTGGETQHF. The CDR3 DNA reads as TGTGCCACCATGAAGCGGACAGGGGGAGAGACCCAGCATTTT.

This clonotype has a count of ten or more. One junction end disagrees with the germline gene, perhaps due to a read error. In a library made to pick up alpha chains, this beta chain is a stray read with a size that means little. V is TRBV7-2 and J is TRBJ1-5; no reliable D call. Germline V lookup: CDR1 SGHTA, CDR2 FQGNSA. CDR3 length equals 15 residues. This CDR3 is CASSLGGTTNQPQHF. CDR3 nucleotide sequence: TGTGCCAGCAGTTTAGGCGGTACAACCAATCAGCCCCAGCATTTT.

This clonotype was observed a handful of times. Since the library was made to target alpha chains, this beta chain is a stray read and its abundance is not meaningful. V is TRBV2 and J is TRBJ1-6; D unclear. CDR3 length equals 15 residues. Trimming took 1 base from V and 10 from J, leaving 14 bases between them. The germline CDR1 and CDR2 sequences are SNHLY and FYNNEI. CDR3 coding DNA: TGTGCCAGCAGTGAAGGGGAGCCGGGAAACTCACCCCTCCACTTT. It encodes CASSEGEPGNSPLHF.

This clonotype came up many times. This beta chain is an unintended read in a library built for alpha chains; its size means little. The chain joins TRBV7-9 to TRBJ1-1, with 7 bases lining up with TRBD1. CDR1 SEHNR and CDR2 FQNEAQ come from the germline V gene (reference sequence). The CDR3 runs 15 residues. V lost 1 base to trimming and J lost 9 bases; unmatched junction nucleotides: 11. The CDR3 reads CASSLGSWTGEKAFF. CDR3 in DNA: TGTGCCAGCAGCTTAGGGTCTTGGACAGGCGAAAAAGCTTTCTTT.

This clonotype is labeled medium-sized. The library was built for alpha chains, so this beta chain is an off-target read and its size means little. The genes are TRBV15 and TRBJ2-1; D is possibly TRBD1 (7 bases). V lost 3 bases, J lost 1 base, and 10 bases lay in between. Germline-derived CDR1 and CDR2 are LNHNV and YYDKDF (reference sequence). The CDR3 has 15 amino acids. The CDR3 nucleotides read TGTGCCACCAGCAGGACAGGGAGGTCCTACAATGAGCAGTTCTTC. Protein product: CATSRTGRSYNEQFF. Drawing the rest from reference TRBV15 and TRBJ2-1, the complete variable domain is DAMVIQNPRYQVTQFGKPVTLSCSQTLNHNVMYWYQQKSSQAPKLLFHYYDKDFNNEADTPDNFQSRRPNTSFCFLDIRSPGLGDTAMYLCATSRTGRSYNEQFFGPGTRLTVL.

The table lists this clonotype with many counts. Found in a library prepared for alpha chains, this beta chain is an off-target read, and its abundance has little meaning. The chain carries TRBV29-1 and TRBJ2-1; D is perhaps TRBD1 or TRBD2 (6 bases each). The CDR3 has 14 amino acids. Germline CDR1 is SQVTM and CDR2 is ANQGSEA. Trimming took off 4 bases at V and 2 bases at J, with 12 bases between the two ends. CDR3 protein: CSVVLRGAYNEQFF. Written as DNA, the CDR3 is TGCAGCGTTGTATTAAGGGGGGCCTACAATGAGCAGTTCTTC.

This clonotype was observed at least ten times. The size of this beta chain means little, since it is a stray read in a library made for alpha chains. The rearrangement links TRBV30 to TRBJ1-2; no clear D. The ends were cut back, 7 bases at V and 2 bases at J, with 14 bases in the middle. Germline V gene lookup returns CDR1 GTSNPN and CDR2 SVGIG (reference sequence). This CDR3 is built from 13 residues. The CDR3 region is CAFYGVLNYGYTF. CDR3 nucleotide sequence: TGTGCCTTCTACGGAGTTCTAAACTATGGCTACACCTTC.

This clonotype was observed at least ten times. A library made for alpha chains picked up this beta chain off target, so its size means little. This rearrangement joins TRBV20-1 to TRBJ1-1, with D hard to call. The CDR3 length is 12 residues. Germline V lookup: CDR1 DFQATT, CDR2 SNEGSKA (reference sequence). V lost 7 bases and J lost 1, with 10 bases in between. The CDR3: CSVPHRNTEAFF. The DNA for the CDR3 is TGCAGTGTCCCCCATAGGAACACTGAAGCTTTCTTT.

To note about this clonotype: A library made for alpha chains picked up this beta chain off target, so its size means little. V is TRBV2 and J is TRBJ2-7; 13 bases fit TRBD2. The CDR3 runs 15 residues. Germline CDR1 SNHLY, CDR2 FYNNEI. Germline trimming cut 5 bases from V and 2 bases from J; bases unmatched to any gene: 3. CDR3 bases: TGTGCCAGCAGTTCGGGGACTAGCGGGACCTACGAGCAGTACTTC. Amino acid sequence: CASSSGTSGTYEQYF.

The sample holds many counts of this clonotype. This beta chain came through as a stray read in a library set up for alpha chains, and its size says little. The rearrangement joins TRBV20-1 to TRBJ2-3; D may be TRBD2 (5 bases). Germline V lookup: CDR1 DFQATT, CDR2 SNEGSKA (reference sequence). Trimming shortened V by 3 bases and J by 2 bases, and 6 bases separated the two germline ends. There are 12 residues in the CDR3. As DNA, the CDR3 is TGCAGTGCTAGGGAGGCCACAGATACGCAGTATTTT. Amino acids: CSAREATDTQYF.